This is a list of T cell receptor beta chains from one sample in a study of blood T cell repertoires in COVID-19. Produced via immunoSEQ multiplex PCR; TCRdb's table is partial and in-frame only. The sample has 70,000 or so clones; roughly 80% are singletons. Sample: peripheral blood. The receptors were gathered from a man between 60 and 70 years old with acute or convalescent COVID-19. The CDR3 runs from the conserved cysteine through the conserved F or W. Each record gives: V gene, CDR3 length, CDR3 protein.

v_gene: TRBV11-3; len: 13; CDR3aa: CASSSDSNTEAFF
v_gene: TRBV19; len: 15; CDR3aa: CASSGNRGSSDTQYF
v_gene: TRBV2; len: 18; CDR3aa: CASSLLWGGAGSGNTIYF
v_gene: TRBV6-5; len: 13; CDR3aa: CASRSDRYRGYTF
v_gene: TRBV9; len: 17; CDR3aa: CASSPTSGAIIYNEQFF
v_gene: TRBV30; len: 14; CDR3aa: CAWSSDRGNQPQHF
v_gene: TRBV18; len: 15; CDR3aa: CASSPRGQTNTEAFF
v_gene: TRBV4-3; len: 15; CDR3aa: CASSQDPLAGGEQYF
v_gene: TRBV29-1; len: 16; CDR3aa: CSVGEGTGILNTEAFF
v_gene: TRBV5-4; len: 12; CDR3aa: CASTSDARPLHF
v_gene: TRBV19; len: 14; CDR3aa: CASSMLAGNQPQHF
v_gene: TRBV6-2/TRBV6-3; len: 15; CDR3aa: CASSYSGGRANVLTF
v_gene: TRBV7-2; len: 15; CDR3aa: CASSSAPGNQETQYF
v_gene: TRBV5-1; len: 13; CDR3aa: CASSFSGGEGYTF
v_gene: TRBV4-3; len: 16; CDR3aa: CASSQEGTSYAGELFF
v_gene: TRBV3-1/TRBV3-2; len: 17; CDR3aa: CASSPTGLPGGRTEAFF
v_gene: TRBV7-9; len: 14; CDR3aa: CASSSGINTGELFF
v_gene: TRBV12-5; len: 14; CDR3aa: CASGPGQGNQPQHF
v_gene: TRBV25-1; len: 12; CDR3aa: CASSQPAGTQYF
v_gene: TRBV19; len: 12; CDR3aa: CASLRGTYGYTF
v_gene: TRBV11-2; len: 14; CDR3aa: CASSLEPSGAGQYF
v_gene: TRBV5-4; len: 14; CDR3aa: CASRLAAATDTQYF
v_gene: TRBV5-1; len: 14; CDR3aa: CASSPQANTGELFF
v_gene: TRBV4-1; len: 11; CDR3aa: CASSQAGYHTF
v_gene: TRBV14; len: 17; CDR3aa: CASSQDLAGGPYNEQFF
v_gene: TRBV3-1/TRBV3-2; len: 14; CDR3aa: CASSGGEGQPEAFF
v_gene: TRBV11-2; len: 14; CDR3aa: CASSLASGGFEQYF
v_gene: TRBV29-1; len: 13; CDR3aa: CSVVVDRGSAQHF
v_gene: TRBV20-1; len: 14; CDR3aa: CSASKTGKNTEAFF
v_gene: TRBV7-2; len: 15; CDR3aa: CASSWSGQSNSPLHF
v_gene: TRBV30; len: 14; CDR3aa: CAWSRGQQNSPLHF